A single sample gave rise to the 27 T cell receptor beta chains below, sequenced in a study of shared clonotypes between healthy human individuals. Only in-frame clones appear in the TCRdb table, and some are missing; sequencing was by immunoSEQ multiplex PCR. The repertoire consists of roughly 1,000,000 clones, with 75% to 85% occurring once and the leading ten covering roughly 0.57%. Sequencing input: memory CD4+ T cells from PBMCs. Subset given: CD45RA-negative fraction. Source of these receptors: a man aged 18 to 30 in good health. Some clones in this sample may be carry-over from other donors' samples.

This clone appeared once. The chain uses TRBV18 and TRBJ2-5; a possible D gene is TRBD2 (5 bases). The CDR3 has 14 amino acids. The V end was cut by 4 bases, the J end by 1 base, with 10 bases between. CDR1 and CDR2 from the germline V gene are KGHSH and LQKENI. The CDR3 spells CASSQNRGQETQYF. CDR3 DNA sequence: TGTGCCAGCTCACAGAATCGGGGCCAAGAGACCCAGTACTTC.

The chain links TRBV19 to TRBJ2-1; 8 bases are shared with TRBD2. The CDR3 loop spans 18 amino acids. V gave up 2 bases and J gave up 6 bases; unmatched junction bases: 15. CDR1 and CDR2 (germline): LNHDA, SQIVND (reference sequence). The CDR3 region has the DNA TGTGCCAGTAGTATATTCCCCCCGCGGCGGGAGGCCCCCAATGAGCAGTTCTTC. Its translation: CASSIFPPRREAPNEQFF.

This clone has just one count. The CDR3 spells CASSGGGDVGSYEQYF. The CDR3 DNA sequence: TGTGCCAGCAGCGGAGGGGGGGACGTGGGATCCTACGAGCAGTACTTC. This chain joins TRBV5-8 and TRBJ2-7; TRBD2 is a possible D gene (7 bases). This CDR3 comprises 16 residues. In germline, CDR1 is SGHTS, CDR2 YDEGEE. Trimming shortened V by 4 bases and J by 1 base, and 18 bases separated the two germline ends. The variable domain in full, completed from reference TRBV5-8 and TRBJ2-7, reads EAGVTQSPTHLIKTRGQQATLRCSPISGHTSVYWYQQALGLGLQFLLWYDEGEERNRGNFPPRFSGRQFPNYSSELNVNALELEDSALYLCASSGGGDVGSYEQYFGPGTRLTVT.

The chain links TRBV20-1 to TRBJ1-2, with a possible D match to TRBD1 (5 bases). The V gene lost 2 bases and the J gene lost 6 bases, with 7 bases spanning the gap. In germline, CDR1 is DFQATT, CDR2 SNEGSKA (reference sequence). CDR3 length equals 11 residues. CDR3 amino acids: CSARLGDGYTF. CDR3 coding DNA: TGCAGTGCTAGACTAGGGGATGGCTACACCTTC.

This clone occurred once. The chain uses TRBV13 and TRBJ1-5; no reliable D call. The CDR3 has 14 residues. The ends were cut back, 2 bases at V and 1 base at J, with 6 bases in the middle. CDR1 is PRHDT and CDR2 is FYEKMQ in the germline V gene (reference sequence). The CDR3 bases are TGTGCCAGCAGCTTATACAAGAGCAATCAGCCCCAGCATTTT. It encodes CASSLYKSNQPQHF.

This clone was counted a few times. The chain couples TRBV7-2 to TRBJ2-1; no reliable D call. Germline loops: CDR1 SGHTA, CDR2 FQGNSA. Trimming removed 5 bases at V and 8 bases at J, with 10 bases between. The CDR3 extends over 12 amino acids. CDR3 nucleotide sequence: TGTGCCAGCAGCCAATACCCCCATGAGCAGTTCTTC. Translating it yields CASSQYPHEQFF.

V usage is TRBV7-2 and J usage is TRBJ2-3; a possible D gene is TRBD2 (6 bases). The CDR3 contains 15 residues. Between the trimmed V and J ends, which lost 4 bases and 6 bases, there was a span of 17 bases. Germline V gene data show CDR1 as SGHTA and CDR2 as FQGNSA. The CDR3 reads CASSSGEVRGDTQYF. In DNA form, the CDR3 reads TGTGCCAGCAGCTCCGGAGAAGTCCGGGGGGATACGCAGTATTTT. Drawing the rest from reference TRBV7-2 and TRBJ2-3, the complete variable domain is GAGVSQSPSNKVTEKGKDVELRCDPISGHTALYWYRQSLGQGLEFLIYFQGNSAPDKSGLPSDRFSAERTGGSVSTLTIQRTQQEDSAVYLCASSSGEVRGDTQYFGPGTRLTVL.

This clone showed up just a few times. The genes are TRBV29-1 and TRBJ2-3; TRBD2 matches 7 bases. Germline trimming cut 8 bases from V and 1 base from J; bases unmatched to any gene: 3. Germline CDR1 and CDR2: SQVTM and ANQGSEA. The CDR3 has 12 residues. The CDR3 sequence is CSYAGGTDTQYF. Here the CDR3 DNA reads TGCAGCTACGCGGGAGGCACAGATACGCAGTATTTT.

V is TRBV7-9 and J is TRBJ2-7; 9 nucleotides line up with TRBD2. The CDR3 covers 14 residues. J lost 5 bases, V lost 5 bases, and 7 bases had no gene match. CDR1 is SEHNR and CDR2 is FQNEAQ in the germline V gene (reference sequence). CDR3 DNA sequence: TGTGCCAGCAGCCAGCGGGGGGAAGGGGACGAGCAGTACTTC. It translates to CASSQRGEGDEQYF.

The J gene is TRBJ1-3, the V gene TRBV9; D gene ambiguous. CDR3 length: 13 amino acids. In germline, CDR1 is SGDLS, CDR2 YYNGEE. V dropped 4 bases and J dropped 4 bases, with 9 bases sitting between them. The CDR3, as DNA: TGTGCCAGCAGCCCAGCACTCGGAAACACCATATATTTT. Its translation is CASSPALGNTIYF. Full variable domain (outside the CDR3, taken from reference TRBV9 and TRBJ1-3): DSGVTQTPKHLITATGQRVTLRCSPRSGDLSVYWYQQSLDQGLQFLIQYYNGEERAKGNILERFSAQQFPDLHSELNLSSLELGDSALYFCASSPALGNTIYFGEGSWLTVV.

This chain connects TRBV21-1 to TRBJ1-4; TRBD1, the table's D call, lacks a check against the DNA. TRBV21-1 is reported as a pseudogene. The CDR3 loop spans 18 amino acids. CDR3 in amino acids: CASSKETGPEATNEKLFF. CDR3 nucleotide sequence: TGTGCCAGCAGCAAGGAGACAGGGCCTGAGGCGACTAATGAAAAACTGTTTTTT.

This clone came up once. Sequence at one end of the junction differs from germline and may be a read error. The CDR3 sequence is CASSLVGSGRALETQYF. The DNA for the CDR3 is TGTGCCAGTAGCTTAGTTGGTAGCGGGAGGGCCTTAGAGACCCAGTACTTC. The chain is built from TRBV7-2 and TRBJ2-5, with 11 bases lining up with TRBD2. CDR3 size: 17 residues. The germline CDR1 and CDR2 sequences are SGHTA and FQGNSA.

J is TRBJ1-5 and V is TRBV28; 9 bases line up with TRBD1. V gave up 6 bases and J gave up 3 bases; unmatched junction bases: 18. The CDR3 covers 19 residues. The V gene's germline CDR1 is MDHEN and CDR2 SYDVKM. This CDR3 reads CASRRGQGISGRFNQPQHF. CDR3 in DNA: TGTGCCAGCAGACGCGGACAGGGGATTTCCGGCCGATTCAATCAGCCCCAGCATTTT. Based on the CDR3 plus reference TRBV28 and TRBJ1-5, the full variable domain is DVKVTQSSRYLVKRTGEKVFLECVQDMDHENMFWYRQDPGLGLRLIYFSYDVKMKEKGDIPEGYSVSREKKERFSLILESASTNQTSMYLCASRRGQGISGRFNQPQHFGDGTRLSIL.

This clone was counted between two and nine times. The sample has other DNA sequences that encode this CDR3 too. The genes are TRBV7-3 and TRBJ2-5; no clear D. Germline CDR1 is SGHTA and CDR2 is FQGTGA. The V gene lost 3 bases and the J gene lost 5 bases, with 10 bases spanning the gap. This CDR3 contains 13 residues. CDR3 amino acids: CASSFGSQETQYF. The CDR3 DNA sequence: TGTGCCAGCAGCTTCGGGTCACAGGAGACCCAGTACTTC.

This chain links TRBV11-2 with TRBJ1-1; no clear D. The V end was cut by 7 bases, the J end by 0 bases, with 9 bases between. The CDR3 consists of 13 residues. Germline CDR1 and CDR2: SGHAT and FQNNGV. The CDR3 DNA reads TGTGCCAGCACCGGCATCTTGAACACTGAAGCTTTCTTT. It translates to CASTGILNTEAFF.

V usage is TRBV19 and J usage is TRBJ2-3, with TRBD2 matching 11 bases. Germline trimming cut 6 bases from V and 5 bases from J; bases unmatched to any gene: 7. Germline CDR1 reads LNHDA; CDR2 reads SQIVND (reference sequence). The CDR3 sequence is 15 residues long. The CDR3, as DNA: TGTGCCAGTAGGATTAGCGGGAGGGCCGAAGATACGCAGTATTTT. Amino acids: CASRISGRAEDTQYF. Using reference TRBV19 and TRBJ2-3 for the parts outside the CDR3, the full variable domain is DGGITQSPKYLFRKEGQNVTLSCEQNLNHDAMYWYRQDPGQGLRLIYYSQIVNDFQKGDIAEGYSVSREKKESFPLTVTSAQKNPTAFYLCASRISGRAEDTQYFGPGTRLTVL.

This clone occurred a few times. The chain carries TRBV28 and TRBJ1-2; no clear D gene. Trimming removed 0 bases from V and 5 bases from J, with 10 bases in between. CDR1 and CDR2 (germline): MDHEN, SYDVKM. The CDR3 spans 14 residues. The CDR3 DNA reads TGTGCCAGCAGTTTATGGAACAAGTCGTATGGCTACACCTTC. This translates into CASSLWNKSYGYTF.

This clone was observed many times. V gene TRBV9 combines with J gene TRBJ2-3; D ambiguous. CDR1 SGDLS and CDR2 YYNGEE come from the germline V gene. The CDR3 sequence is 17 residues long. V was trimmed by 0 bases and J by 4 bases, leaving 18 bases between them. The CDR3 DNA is TGTGCCAGCAGCGTAGACGGCCAGAGTCCATTGGCAGATACGCAGTATTTT. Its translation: CASSVDGQSPLADTQYF. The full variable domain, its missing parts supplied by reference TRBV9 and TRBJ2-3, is DSGVTQTPKHLITATGQRVTLRCSPRSGDLSVYWYQQSLDQGLQFLIQYYNGEERAKGNILERFSAQQFPDLHSELNLSSLELGDSALYFCASSVDGQSPLADTQYFGPGTRLTVL.

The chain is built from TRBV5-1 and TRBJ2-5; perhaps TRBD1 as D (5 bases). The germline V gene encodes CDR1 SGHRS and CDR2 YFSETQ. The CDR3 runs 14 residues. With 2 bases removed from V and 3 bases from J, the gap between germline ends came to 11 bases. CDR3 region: CASSLGQAKETQYF. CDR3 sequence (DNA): TGCGCCAGCAGCTTAGGACAAGCAAAAGAGACCCAGTACTTC.

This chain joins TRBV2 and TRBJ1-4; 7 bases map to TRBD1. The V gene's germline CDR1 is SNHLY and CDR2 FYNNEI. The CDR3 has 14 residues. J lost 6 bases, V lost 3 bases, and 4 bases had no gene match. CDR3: CASSEGRGDEKLFF. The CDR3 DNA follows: TGTGCCAGCAGTGAGGGCAGGGGGGATGAAAAACTGTTTTTT.

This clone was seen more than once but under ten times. The CDR3 loop reads CASSLSGGSDTIYF. CDR3 sequence (DNA): TGTGCCAGCAGCTTAAGTGGGGGGAGCGACACCATATATTTT. The chain links TRBV11-2 to TRBJ1-3; D might be TRBD1 (5 bases). Germline CDR1 is SGHAT and CDR2 is FQNNGV. This CDR3 region has 14 residues. Trimming stripped 2 bases from V and 8 bases from J, with 13 bases between.

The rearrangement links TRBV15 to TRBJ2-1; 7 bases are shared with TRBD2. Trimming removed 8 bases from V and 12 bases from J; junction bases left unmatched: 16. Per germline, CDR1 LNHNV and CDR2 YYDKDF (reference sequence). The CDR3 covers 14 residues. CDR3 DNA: TGTGCCACCCAGGGAGGGCGGGCCCGCTTGTGGCAGTTCTTC. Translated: CATQGGRARLWQFF.

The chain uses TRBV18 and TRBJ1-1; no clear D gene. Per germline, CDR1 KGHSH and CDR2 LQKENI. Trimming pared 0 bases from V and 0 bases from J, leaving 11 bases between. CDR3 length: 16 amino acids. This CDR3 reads CASSPPLGTMNTEAFF. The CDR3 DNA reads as TGTGCCAGCTCACCACCGTTGGGCACCATGAACACTGAAGCTTTCTTT.

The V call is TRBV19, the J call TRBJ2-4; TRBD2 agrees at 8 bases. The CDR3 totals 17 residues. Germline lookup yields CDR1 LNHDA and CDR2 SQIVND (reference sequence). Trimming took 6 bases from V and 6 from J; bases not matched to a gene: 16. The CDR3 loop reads CASRETSGPLAGNIQYF. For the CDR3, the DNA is TGTGCCAGTAGGGAAACTAGCGGCCCTTTAGCTGGAAACATTCAGTACTTC.

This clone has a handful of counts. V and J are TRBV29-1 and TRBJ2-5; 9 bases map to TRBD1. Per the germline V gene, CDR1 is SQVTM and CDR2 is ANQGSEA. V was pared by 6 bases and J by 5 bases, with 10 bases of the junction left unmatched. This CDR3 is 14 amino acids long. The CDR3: CSVSGTGLGETQYF. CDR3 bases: TGCAGCGTGTCTGGGACAGGGCTTGGGGAGACCCAGTACTTC.

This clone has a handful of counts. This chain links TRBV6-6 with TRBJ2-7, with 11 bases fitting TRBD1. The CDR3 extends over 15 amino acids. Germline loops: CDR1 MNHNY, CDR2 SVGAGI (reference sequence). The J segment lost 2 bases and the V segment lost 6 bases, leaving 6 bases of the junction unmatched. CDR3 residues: CASRGRDRGAYEQYF. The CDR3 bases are TGTGCCAGCAGGGGCCGGGACAGGGGGGCCTACGAGCAGTACTTC.

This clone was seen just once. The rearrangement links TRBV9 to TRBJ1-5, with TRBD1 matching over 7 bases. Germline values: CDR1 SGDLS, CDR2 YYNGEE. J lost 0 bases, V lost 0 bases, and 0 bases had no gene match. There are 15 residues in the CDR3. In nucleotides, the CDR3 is TGTGCCAGCAGCGTAGCAGGGGGTAGCAATCAGCCCCAGCATTTT. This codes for CASSVAGGSNQPQHF.